This T cell receptor (beta chain) was sequenced in a study of a mutant IDH1 vaccine in newly diagnosed glioma. Overall study context: Eight vaccine doses were administered to patients at weeks 1, 3, 5, 7, 11, 15, 19 and 23. Patients got their first vaccination 4-6 weeks after radiotherapy alone, or with temozolomide cycles. Radiotherapy, temozolomide, or both had been given previously, and both were given to most.

In this sample, this clone turned up once. Its antigen is currently unknown. Stated time point: week 23, last vaccination. In every dose of vaccine, 300 ug of mutant IDH1 20-mer peptide was given alongside topical imiquimod. Libraries were prepared by immunoSEQ multiplex PCR; TCRdb keeps only in-frame clonotypes and omits some of them. Here the sample spans tens of thousands of clones, 75% to 90% being singletons. Study-level findings and limits: It was over 85% of patients that developed vaccine-induced immune responses.

Germline CDR1 reads SGHAT; CDR2 reads FQNNGV. The CDR3 is 14 residues long. The germline V and J ends were trimmed by 1 base and 1 base, with 7 bases remaining between them. V gene TRBV11-2 combines with J gene TRBJ2-5; D ambiguous. This TCR derives from a man between 18 and 35 years old with glioma. The sample consisted of PBMCs, taken from a glioma patient whose treatment included an IDH1 peptide vaccine. CDR3 nucleotides: TGTGCCAGCAGCTTAGGGGATGGCCAAGAGACCCAGTACTTC. It specifies CASSLGDGQETQYF.